Listed here is a single TCR beta chain. Its specificity is not known. This sample is part of a study of identical twins. The study, taken as a whole, reports: Cross-sectional statistics underpinned the conclusions; the same donors were not followed.

CDR3 size: 17 residues. From germline, CDR1 is SGHRS and CDR2 YFSETQ. Each CDR3 protein gets one entry after TCRdb re-called the 5' RACE reads with MiXCR. The sample holds 1.5 million or so distinct CDR3 sequences, under 35% seen once. Sample: cord blood. This sequence joins TRBV5-1 and TRBJ2-5; 11 bases line up with TRBD2. With the DNA end fitting TRBJ2-1 better, the J assignment may be wrong. The clonotype comes from a newborn girl in good health. DNA for the CDR3: TGCGCCAGCAGCTCCCGAATGACTAGCGGGACTCAAGAGACCCAGTTCTTC. Translated, it gives CASSSRMTSGTQETQFF.